The clone carrying this T cell receptor beta chain was recorded only once. At one of its ends the junction is not consistent with the germline gene, which may arise from a read error. In the source study's methods: Quantification of nucleated cells was approximated via reference gene primer amplification. Profiled with immunoSEQ multiplex PCR; TCRdb holds only in-frame clones, not every one. V, J and clone size are those of that table, while D and trimming were read from the DNA. The sample has 270,000 or so clones; 82% are singletons. This sample stems from a study of blood T cell repertoires in COVID-19. Across the study: The samples span acute and convalescent COVID-19 from the United States, Italy and Spain. In each case, the material was cDNA or gDNA derived from T cells, B-cell-depleted T cells, or PBMCs.

The CDR3 covers 16 residues. CDR1 and CDR2 (germline): SSHAT, FNYEAQ (reference sequence). V is TRBV7-7 and J is TRBJ2-1; a weak D match, TRBD1 (6 bases). Input material: peripheral blood. The clonotype comes from a young woman with acute or convalescent COVID-19. The CDR3 DNA follows: TGTGCTAGCAGCCGAAAAACAGGGCCGCCCTACAATGAGCAGTTCTTC. As protein: CASSRKTGPPYNEQFF.